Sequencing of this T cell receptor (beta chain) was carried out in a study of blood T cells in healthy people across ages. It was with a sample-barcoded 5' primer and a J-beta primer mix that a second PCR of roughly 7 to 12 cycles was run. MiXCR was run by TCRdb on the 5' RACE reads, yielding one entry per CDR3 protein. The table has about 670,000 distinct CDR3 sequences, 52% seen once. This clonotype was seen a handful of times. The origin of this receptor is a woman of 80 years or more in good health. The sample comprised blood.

CDR3 residues: CASSQRTATNNEQFF. The CDR3 region has the DNA TGTGCCAGCAGCCAAAGGACAGCTACTAACAATGAGCAGTTCTTC. V gene TRBV3-1 combines with J gene TRBJ2-1; a possible D gene is TRBD1 (6 bases). The CDR3 runs to 15 residues. V lost 2 bases and J lost 5, with 13 bases in between. Germline assignment: CDR1 LGHDT and CDR2 YNNKEL (reference sequence).